The 26 T cell receptor beta chains listed next were all sequenced from one sample in a study of metastatic and nonmetastatic thyroid tumors. TCRdb called clones again from the PCR reads with MiXCR. The profile covers 40,000 to 55,000 clones, with approximately 15% appearing a single time and about 2.7% taken by the ten largest. Thyroid surgery was performed in patients who had received no treatment beforehand. Sequencing was performed on blood. The receptor set was obtained from a female donor with papillary thyroid cancer or a benign thyroid nodule (not recorded which). Some clones in this sample may be carry-over from other donors' samples.

This clone has more than one count but fewer than ten. V usage is TRBV7-3 and J usage is TRBJ2-1; TRBD1 aligns across 8 bases. The V segment lost 5 bases and the J segment 13 bases; nucleotides outside the gene matches: 10. The CDR3 loop spans 13 amino acids. The germline V gene encodes CDR1 SGHTA and CDR2 FQGTGA. The chain's CDR3 is CASSPNDRGGQFF. Here the CDR3 DNA reads TGTGCCAGCAGCCCAAACGACAGGGGAGGCCAGTTCTTC.

This clone was observed a handful of times. V is TRBV28 and J is TRBJ1-2; D unresolved. The V and J ends lost 5 bases and 4 bases respectively, with 14 bases between them. This CDR3 has 14 residues. CDR1 MDHEN and CDR2 SYDVKM come from the germline V gene. The CDR3: CASSEWEVGYGYTF. DNA for the CDR3: TGTGCCAGCAGTGAATGGGAGGTGGGCTATGGCTACACCTTC.

As concerns this clone: Other DNA sequences in the sample encode the same CDR3. The rearrangement links TRBV25-1 to TRBJ2-1; the match to TRBD2 covers 8 bases. The ends lost 8 bases at V and 0 bases at J; junction bases unmatched: 9. The CDR3 length is 16 residues. Germline CDR1 is MGHDK and CDR2 is SYGVNS. CDR3 sequence (DNA): TGTGCCAGCCAACGGGAGGGCATAATCTCCTACAATGAGCAGTTCTTC. The encoded protein is CASQREGIISYNEQFF.

By its share, this clone is medium-sized. The chain joins TRBV7-2 to TRBJ2-7; D gene ambiguous. Germline V gene sequence: CDR1 SGHTA, CDR2 FQGNSA. Deletions cut 5 bases from V and 4 bases from J, with 6 bases between. CDR3 size: 11 residues. The CDR3 DNA reads TGTGCCAGCAGCCCCCAATACGAGCAGTACTTC. Protein product: CASSPQYEQYF.

This clone was counted at least ten times. The chain joins TRBV28 to TRBJ2-1; D remains unclear. The CDR3 spans 11 residues. Trimming took off 10 bases at V and 0 bases at J, with 4 bases between the two ends. From germline, CDR1 is MDHEN and CDR2 SYDVKM. The CDR3 region is CATRSYNEQFF. The CDR3 coding sequence is TGTGCCACCCGCTCCTACAATGAGCAGTTCTTC.

The V call is TRBV11-1, the J call TRBJ2-1, with a tentative D call TRBD1 (5 bases). This CDR3 comprises 15 residues. Trimming pared 5 bases from V and 6 bases from J, leaving 17 bases between. Germline V gene data show CDR1 as SGHAT and CDR2 as FQDESV (reference sequence). In nucleotides, the CDR3 is TGTGCCAGCAGCCTTTTGGTGGGGCGATTCAATGAGCAGTTCTTC. Translating gives CASSLLVGRFNEQFF.

The V call is TRBV30, the J call TRBJ1-2, with a weak D call TRBD1 (5 bases). The length of the CDR3 is 15 residues. From germline, CDR1 is GTSNPN and CDR2 SVGIG (reference sequence). The V gene lost 2 bases and the J gene lost 6 bases, with 19 bases spanning the gap. DNA of the CDR3: TGTGCCTGGAGTCCCATGCAGGGAGCGGTCCATGGCTACACCTTC. As protein: CAWSPMQGAVHGYTF.

The chain has TRBV6-1 and TRBJ2-5; 7 bases line up with TRBD2. J gave up 5 bases and V 5 bases, and 14 bases lay outside the gene matches. CDR3 size: 16 residues. Germline-derived CDR1 and CDR2 are MNHNS and SASEGT. The DNA for the CDR3 is TGTGCCAGCAGTTGGGGAGAGGGAGGGGTCAGGGAGACCCAGTACTTC. It is translated as CASSWGEGGVRETQYF.

This clone showed up many times. This sequence joins TRBV19 and TRBJ2-3; 7 nucleotides align to TRBD1. Looked up from germline, CDR1 is LNHDA and CDR2 is SQIVND (reference sequence). Unmatched junction bases numbered 7, after V lost 6 bases and J lost 4 bases. This CDR3 comprises 14 residues. This CDR3 reads CASSRDRSSDTQYF. CDR3 coding DNA: TGTGCCAGTAGCCGGGACAGAAGTTCAGATACGCAGTATTTT.

This sequence joins TRBV9 and TRBJ2-7; 8 bases align to TRBD2. V lost 5 bases and J lost 7; bases outside the gene matches: 11. Germline V gene sequence: CDR1 SGDLS, CDR2 YYNGEE. The CDR3 has 14 residues. The CDR3, as DNA: TGTGCCAGCAGACTAGCGGCCCTAAGGGGAGAGCAGTACTTC. Translating it yields CASRLAALRGEQYF.

On this clone: This sample includes further DNA sequences coding for the same CDR3. The chain couples TRBV5-4 to TRBJ2-2; 9 nucleotides agree with TRBD2. The CDR3 covers 15 residues. Germline assignment: CDR1 SGHNT and CDR2 YYREEE (reference sequence). The J segment lost 5 bases and the V segment lost 3 bases, leaving 5 bases of the junction unmatched. CDR3 sequence reads: CASSYASGETGELFF. DNA for the CDR3: TGTGCCAGCAGCTACGCTAGCGGGGAGACCGGGGAGCTGTTTTTT. Full variable domain (outside the CDR3, taken from reference TRBV5-4 and TRBJ2-2): ETGVTQSPTHLIKTRGQQVTLRCSSQSGHNTVSWYQQALGQGPQFIFQYYREEENGRGNFPPRFSGLQFPNYSSELNVNALELDDSALYLCASSYASGETGELFFGEGSRLTVL.

This clone has ten or more counts. The chain uses TRBV6-1 and TRBJ2-3; 7 bases map to TRBD2. Losses at the gene ends were 6 bases for V and 3 bases for J; bases not matched to a gene: 15. Germline V gene sequence: CDR1 MNHNS, CDR2 SASEGT. The CDR3 totals 17 residues. This CDR3 is CASRKGLVWGETDTQYF. CDR3 nucleotides: TGTGCCAGCAGGAAAGGACTAGTGTGGGGCGAGACAGATACGCAGTATTTT.

This rearrangement joins TRBV5-6 to TRBJ2-5, with 11 bases fitting TRBD2. The V and J ends lost 6 bases and 4 bases, in that order; junction bases with no gene match: 11. The CDR3 spans 16 residues. The germline V gene encodes CDR1 SGHDT and CDR2 YYEEEE. For the CDR3, the DNA is TGTGCCAGCATCCGGCTAGCGGGAGGTACTCCAGAGACCCAGTACTTC. Its protein is CASIRLAGGTPETQYF.

The sample holds many counts of this clone. This rearrangement joins TRBV30 to TRBJ2-6; D is ambiguous. The CDR3 is made up of 16 amino acids. V lost 5 bases and J 0 bases, leaving 14 bases between the germline ends. Germline assignment: CDR1 GTSNPN and CDR2 SVGIG (reference sequence). The CDR3: CAWEMAARSGANVLTF. CDR3 sequence (DNA): TGTGCCTGGGAAATGGCCGCCCGCTCTGGGGCCAACGTCCTGACTTTC. Together with reference TRBV30 and TRBJ2-6, the CDR3 gives the full variable domain: SQTIHQWPATLVQPVGSPLSLECTVEGTSNPNLYWYRQAAGRGLQLLFYSVGIGQISSEVPQNLSASRPQDRQFILSSKKLLLSDSGFYLCAWEMAARSGANVLTFGAGSRLTVL.

Only a few counts were recorded for this clone. This chain connects TRBV12-3 or TRBV12-4 to TRBJ1-3, with D unresolved. V was pared by 5 bases and J by 4 bases, with 12 bases between. CDR3 size: 14 residues. This CDR3 is CASSPHSLGNTIYF. The DNA for the CDR3 is TGTGCCAGCAGTCCCCACAGTTTGGGAAACACCATATATTTT.

This clone was counted ten times or more. J is TRBJ2-7 and V is TRBV19; D unresolved. The germline V and J ends were trimmed by 2 bases and 2 bases, with 7 bases remaining between them. CDR1 and CDR2 (germline): LNHDA, SQIVND (reference sequence). The length of the CDR3 is 13 residues. The CDR3 nucleotides read TGTGCCAGTAGTATATACCCCGCCTACGAGCAGTACTTC. Its protein is CASSIYPAYEQYF.

This chain joins TRBV6-8 and TRBJ2-7; weak D call: TRBD2 (7 bases). This CDR3 region has 21 residues. Per germline, CDR1 MNHGY and CDR2 SAAAGT. Trimming pared 4 bases from V and 3 bases from J, leaving 34 bases between. CDR3 in DNA: TGTGCCAGCAGTTCGTACGCCCCCGGCGGGGGCCGGAGATGGAGAGTCTACGAGCAGTACTTC. Translating it yields CASSSYAPGGGRRWRVYEQYF.

This clone was seen repeatedly, ten times or more. The chain couples TRBV19 to TRBJ2-6, with a weak D call TRBD2 (5 bases). V shed 10 bases and J shed 12 bases, with 25 bases lying between them. Germline CDR1 is LNHDA and CDR2 is SQIVND (reference sequence). CDR3 length equals 15 residues. The CDR3 region has the DNA TGTGCCACCTCCCGGGCAGACGGTCGGAGGAGCGTCCTGACTTTC. It yields the protein CATSRADGRRSVLTF.

The rearrangement joins TRBV5-1 to TRBJ2-7; D uncertain. The V end lost 0 bases, the J end lost 6 bases, and 16 bases lay between the germline ends. The germline gives CDR1 SGHRS, CDR2 YFSETQ. CDR3 length equals 15 residues. The CDR3 here is CASSLALAGESEQYF. Here the CDR3 DNA reads TGCGCCAGCAGCTTGGCCTTGGCAGGTGAGTCCGAGCAGTACTTC.

This clone was counted many times. The chain has TRBV7-2 and TRBJ2-1; D might be TRBD2 (6 bases). In germline, CDR1 is SGHTA, CDR2 FQGNSA. The CDR3 runs 15 residues. Trimming stripped 3 bases from V and 6 bases from J, with 15 bases between. The CDR3 reads CASSFAGSGPNEQFF. The CDR3 coding sequence is TGTGCCAGCAGCTTCGCGGGAAGCGGGCCCAATGAGCAGTTCTTC. The variable domain in full, with the rest retrieved from reference TRBV7-2 and TRBJ2-1, is GAGVSQSPSNKVTEKGKDVELRCDPISGHTALYWYRQSLGQGLEFLIYFQGNSAPDKSGLPSDRFSAERTGGSVSTLTIQRTQQEDSAVYLCASSFAGSGPNEQFFGPGTRLTVL.

Concerning this clone itself: Sequence at one end of the junction differs from germline and may be a read error. The chain uses TRBV18 and TRBJ2-2; perhaps TRBD1 as D (6 bases). The CDR3 totals 14 residues. The germline V gene has CDR1 KGHSH and CDR2 LQKENI. In nucleotides, the CDR3 is TGTGCCAGCTCACGAGAAAGGGACACCGGGAAGCTGTTTTTT. It is translated as CASSRERDTGKLFF.

The gene calls are TRBV12-3 or TRBV12-4 and TRBJ2-6, with D hard to call. The ends were cut back, 5 bases at V and 7 bases at J, with 18 bases in the middle. CDR3 size: 16 residues. The CDR3 reads CASSLMGRVGANVLTF. The CDR3 DNA reads TGTGCCAGCAGTCTCATGGGTCGGGTTGGTGCCAACGTCCTGACTTTC.

The table lists this clone with many counts. The chain uses TRBV2 and TRBJ1-2; D gene ambiguous. The germline V and J ends were trimmed by 6 bases and 2 bases, with 7 bases remaining between them. CDR1 and CDR2 (germline): SNHLY, FYNNEI. The CDR3 consists of 12 residues. CDR3 sequence: CASSSVNYGYTF. CDR3 DNA: TGTGCCAGCAGCTCTGTGAACTATGGCTACACCTTC.

This clone was detected many times. The chain joins TRBV28 to TRBJ2-5, with D hard to call. Germline V CDR1 and CDR2: MDHEN, SYDVKM. The CDR3 is 13 amino acids. The V and J ends lost 6 bases and 2 bases respectively, with 10 bases between them. DNA for the CDR3: TGTGCCAGCAGACGAGCAGTACAAGAGACCCAGTACTTC. It encodes CASRRAVQETQYF. The complete variable domain, with remaining parts taken from reference TRBV28 and TRBJ2-5, reads DVKVTQSSRYLVKRTGEKVFLECVQDMDHENMFWYRQDPGLGLRLIYFSYDVKMKEKGDIPEGYSVSREKKERFSLILESASTNQTSMYLCASRRAVQETQYFGPGTRLLVL.

The chain carries TRBV20-1 and TRBJ1-1; 8 nucleotides line up with TRBD1. J was trimmed by 7 bases and V by 0 bases; bases with no gene match: 7. CDR1 DFQATT and CDR2 SNEGSKA come from the germline V gene (reference sequence). The CDR3 length is 14 residues. The CDR3 bases are TGCAGTGCTAGAGATGTACAGGGGGAAATTGAAGCTTTCTTT. This translates into CSARDVQGEIEAFF.

The chain has TRBV9 and TRBJ1-2; 7 bases line up with TRBD1. CDR1 SGDLS and CDR2 YYNGEE come from the germline V gene. The CDR3 is made up of 13 amino acids. V lost 6 bases, J lost 4 bases, and 6 bases stayed unmatched. In DNA form, the CDR3 reads TGTGCCAGCAACGGACAGGCCAGCTATGGCTACACCTTC. It encodes CASNGQASYGYTF. Supplemented by reference TRBV9 and TRBJ1-2, the full variable domain reads DSGVTQTPKHLITATGQRVTLRCSPRSGDLSVYWYQQSLDQGLQFLIQYYNGEERAKGNILERFSAQQFPDLHSELNLSSLELGDSALYFCASNGQASYGYTFGSGTRLTVV.